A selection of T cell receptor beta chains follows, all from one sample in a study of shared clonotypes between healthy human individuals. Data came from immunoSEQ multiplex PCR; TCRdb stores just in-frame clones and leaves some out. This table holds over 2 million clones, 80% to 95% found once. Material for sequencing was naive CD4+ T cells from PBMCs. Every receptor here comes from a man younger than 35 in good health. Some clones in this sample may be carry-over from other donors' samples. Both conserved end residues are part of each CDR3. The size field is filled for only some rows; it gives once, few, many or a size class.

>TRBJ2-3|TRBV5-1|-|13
CASTPGGTDTQYF
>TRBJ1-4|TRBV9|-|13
CASSLTLGEKLFF
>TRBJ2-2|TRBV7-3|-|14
CASSATATTGELFF
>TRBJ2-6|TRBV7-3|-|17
CASSSSRRGAGANVLTF
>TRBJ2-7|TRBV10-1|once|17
CASSESTVAGSSYEQYF
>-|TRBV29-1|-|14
CSVSTGHRSYEQYF
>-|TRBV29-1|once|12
CSVRGISYEQYF
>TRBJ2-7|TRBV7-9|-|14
CATPGGDGTYEQYF
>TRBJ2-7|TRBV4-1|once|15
CASSQTLAGAHEQYF
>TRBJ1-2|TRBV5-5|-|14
CASSPGARDYGYTF
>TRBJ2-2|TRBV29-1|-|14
CSAGTTANTGELFF
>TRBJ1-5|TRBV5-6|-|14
CASSSLRGNQPQHF
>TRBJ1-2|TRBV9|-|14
CASSTQRGNYGYTF
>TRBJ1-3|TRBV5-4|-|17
CASSSIVGPSSGNTIYF
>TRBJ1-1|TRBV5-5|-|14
CASSLAGGNTEAFF